The clone carrying this T cell receptor (beta chain) was picked up a small number of times. The sample is drawn from a study of cytomegalovirus exposure and HLA in healthy donors. The PCR employed 60 Vbeta primers together with 13 Jbeta primers. Here immunoSEQ multiplex PCR was the method, and the copy in TCRdb shows in-frame clones only, minus some. The sample has more than 75,000 clones, 65% to 80% seen once. The CDR3 has 14 residues. Between the trimmed V and J ends, which lost 3 bases and 11 bases, there was a span of 19 bases. Germline V CDR1 and CDR2: LGHNA, YSLEER. The sequenced material came from PBMCs. This chain connects TRBV4-3 to TRBJ1-1; TRBD1 is a possible D gene (5 bases). This receptor was identified in a young man in good health and CMV-seronegative. The CDR3 reads CASSHNHLQVTAFF. DNA of the CDR3: TGCGCCAGCAGCCATAACCATTTACAGGTTACGGCTTTCTTT.